This T cell receptor beta chain was documented in a study of OX40 agonist ivuxolimab in advanced cancers. The assay was immunoSEQ multiplex PCR, and TCRdb's table has in-frame clones only and misses some. The top ten hold over 0.6% of the sample, which has roughly 64,000 clones, around nine tenths seen once. V lost 8 bases and J 1 base, leaving 11 bases between the germline ends. Germline lookup yields CDR1 ENHRY and CDR2 SYGVKD. This CDR3 is built from 14 residues. This sequence originates from an adult with an advanced solid tumor such as melanoma, head and neck, liver or kidney cancer. This specimen was CD4+ or CD8+ T cells sorted from blood, taken in a trial of the OX40 agonist ivuxolimab. This chain joins TRBV10-3 and TRBJ2-2, with a possible D match to TRBD1 (6 bases). The CDR3 region is CAILGQENTGELFF. The CDR3 DNA is TGTGCCATCTTGGGACAAGAGAACACCGGGGAGCTGTTTTTT.